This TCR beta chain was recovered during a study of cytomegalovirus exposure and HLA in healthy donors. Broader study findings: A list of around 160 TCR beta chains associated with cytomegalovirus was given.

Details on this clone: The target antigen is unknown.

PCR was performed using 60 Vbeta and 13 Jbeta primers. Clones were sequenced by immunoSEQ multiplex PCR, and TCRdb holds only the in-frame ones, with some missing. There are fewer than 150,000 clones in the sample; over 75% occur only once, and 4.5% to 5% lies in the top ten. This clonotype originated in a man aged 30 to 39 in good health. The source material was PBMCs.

CDR3 DNA: TGTGCCAGCAGGGCCCGACTAGGAGCCTACGAGCAGTACTTC. This encodes CASRARLGAYEQYF. The chain combines TRBV27 with TRBJ2-7; D possibly corresponds to TRBD2 (6 bases). The V end lost 6 bases, the J end lost 2 bases, and 14 bases lay between the germline ends. There are 14 residues in the CDR3. CDR1 is MNHEY and CDR2 is SMNVEV in the germline V gene (reference sequence).